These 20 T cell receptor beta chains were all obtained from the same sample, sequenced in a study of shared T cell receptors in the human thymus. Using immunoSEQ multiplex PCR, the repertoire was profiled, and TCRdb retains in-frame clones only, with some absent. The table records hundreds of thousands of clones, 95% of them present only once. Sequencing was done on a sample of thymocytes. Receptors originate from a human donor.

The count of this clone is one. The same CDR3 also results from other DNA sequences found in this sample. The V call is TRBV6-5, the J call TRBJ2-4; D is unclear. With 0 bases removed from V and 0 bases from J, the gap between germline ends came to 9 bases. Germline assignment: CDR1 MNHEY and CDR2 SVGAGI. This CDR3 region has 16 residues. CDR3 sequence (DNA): TGTGCCAGCAGTTACTCTTCAGGTTTAGCCAAAAACATTCAGTACTTC. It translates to CASSYSSGLAKNIQYF.

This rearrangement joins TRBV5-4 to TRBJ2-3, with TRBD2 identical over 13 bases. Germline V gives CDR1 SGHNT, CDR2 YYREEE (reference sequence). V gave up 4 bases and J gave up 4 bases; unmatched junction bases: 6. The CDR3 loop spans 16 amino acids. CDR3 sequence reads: CASSTLAGGLADTQYF. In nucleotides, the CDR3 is TGTGCCAGCAGCACACTAGCGGGAGGGCTGGCAGATACGCAGTATTTT.

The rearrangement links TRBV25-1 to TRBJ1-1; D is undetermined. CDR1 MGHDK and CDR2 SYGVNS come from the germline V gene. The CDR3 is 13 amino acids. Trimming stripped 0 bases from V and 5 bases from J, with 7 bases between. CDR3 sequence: CASSEYGRTEAFF. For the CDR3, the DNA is TGTGCCAGCAGTGAATACGGCAGAACTGAAGCTTTCTTT.

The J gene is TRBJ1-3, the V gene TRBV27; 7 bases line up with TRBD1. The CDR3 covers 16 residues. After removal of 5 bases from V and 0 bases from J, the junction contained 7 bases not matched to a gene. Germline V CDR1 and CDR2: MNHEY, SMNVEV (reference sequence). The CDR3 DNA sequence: TGTGCCAGCAGTCCCAAGGACAGGTTCTCTGGAAACACCATATATTTT. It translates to CASSPKDRFSGNTIYF.

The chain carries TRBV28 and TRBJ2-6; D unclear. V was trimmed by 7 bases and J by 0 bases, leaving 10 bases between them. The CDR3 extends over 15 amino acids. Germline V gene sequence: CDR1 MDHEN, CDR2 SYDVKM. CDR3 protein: CASNPGFSGANVLTF. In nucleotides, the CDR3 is TGTGCCAGCAACCCAGGTTTCTCTGGGGCCAACGTCCTGACTTTC.

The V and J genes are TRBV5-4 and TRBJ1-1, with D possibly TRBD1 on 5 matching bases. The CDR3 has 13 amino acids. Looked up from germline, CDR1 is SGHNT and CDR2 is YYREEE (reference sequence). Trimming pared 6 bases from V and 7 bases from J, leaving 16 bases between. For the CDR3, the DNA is TGTGCCAGCACCCCGGGTCGGGGACGTGAAGCTTTCTTT. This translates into CASTPGRGREAFF.

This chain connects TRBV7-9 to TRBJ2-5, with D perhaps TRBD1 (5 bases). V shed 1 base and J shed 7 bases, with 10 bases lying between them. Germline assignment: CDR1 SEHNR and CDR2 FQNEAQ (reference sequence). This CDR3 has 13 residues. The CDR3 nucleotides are TGTGCCAGCAGCTTAGAAGGGGTAGGGACCCAGTACTTC. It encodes CASSLEGVGTQYF.

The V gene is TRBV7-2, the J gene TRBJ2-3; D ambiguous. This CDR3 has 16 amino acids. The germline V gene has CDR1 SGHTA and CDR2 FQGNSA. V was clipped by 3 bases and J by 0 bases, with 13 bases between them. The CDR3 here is CASSFVPGASTDTQYF. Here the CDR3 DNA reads TGTGCCAGCAGCTTTGTCCCGGGCGCTAGCACAGATACGCAGTATTTT.

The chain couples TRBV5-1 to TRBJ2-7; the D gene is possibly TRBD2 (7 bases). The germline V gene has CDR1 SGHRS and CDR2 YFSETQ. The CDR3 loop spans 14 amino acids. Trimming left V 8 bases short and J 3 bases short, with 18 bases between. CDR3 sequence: CASSPGGQNYEQYF. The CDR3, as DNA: TGCGCCAGTTCCCCGGGGGGCCAAAACTACGAGCAGTACTTC.

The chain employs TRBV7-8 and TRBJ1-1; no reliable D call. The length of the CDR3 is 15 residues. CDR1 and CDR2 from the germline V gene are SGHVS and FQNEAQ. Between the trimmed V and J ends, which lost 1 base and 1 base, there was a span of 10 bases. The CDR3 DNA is TGTGCCAGCAGCTTAGGGTCCCCTCGGAACACTGAAGCTTTCTTT. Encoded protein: CASSLGSPRNTEAFF. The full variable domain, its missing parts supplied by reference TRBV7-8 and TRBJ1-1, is GAGVSQSPRYKVAKRGQDVALRCDPISGHVSLFWYQQALGQGPEFLTYFQNEAQLDKSGLPSDRFFAERPEGSVSTLKIQRTQQEDSAVYLCASSLGSPRNTEAFFGQGTRLTVV.

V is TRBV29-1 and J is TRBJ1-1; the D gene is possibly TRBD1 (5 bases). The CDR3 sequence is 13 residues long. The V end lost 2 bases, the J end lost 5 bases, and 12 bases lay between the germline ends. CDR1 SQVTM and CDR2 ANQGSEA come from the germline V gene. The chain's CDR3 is CSVEKGWRTEAFF. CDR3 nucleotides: TGCAGCGTTGAAAAGGGGTGGAGGACTGAAGCTTTCTTT.

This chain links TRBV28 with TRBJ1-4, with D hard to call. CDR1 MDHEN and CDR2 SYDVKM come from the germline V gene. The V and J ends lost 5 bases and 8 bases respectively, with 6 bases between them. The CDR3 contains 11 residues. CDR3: CASSPREKLFF. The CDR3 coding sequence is TGTGCCAGCAGTCCCCGGGAAAAACTGTTTTTT.

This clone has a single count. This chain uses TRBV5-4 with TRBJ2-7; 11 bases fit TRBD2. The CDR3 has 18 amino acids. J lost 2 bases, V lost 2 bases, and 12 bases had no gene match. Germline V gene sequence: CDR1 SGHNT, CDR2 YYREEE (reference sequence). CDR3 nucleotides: TGTGCCAGCAGCTTTGGATGGGGTAATAGCGGGAGGGCCTACGAGCAGTACTTC. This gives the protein CASSFGWGNSGRAYEQYF.

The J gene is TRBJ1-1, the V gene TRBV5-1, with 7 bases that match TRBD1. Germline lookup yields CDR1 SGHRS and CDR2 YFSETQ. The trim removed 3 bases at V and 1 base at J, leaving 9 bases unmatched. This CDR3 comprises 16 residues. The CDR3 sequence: CASSSLFDRANTEAFF. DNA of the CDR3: TGCGCCAGCAGCTCCCTTTTCGACAGGGCGAACACTGAAGCTTTCTTT.

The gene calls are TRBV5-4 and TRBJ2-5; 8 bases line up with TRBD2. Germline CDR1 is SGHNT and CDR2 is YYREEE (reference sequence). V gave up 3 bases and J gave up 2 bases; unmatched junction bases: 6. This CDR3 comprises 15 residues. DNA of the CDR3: TGTGCCAGCAGCTCGGTAGCGGGATTTCAAGAGACCCAGTACTTC. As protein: CASSSVAGFQETQYF.

The CDR3 region has the DNA TGTGCCAGCAGTCGTACAGGGTCAAAAAACATTCAGTACTTC. This codes for CASSRTGSKNIQYF. The J gene is TRBJ2-4, the V gene TRBV27; the D gene is possibly TRBD1 (6 bases). Trimming stripped 5 bases from V and 4 bases from J, with 12 bases between. The CDR3 covers 14 residues. From germline, CDR1 is MNHEY and CDR2 SMNVEV (reference sequence).

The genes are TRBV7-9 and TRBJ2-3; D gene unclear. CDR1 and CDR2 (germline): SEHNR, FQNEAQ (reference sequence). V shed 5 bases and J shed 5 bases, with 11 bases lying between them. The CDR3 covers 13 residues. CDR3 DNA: TGTGCCAGCAGCCCCATAGAAAAAGATACGCAGTATTTT. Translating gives CASSPIEKDTQYF.

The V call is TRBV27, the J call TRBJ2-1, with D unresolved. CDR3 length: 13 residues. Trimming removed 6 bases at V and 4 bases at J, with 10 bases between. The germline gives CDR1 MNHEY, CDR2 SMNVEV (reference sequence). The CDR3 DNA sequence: TGTGCCAGCAGCATTACACGTTACAATGAGCAGTTCTTC. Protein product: CASSITRYNEQFF.

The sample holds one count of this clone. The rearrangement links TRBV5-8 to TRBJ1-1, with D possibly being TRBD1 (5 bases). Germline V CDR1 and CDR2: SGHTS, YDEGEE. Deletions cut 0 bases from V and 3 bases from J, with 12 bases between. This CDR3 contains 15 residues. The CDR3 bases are TGTGCCAGCAGCTTGGCAGGGAGGGGAGACACTGAAGCTTTCTTT. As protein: CASSLAGRGDTEAFF.

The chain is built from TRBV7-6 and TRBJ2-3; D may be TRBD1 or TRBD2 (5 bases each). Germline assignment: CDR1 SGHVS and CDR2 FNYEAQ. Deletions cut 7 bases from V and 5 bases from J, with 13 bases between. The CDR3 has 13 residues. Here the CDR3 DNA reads TGTGCCAGCACCCGGGACGTGCAAGATACGCAGTATTTT. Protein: CASTRDVQDTQYF.